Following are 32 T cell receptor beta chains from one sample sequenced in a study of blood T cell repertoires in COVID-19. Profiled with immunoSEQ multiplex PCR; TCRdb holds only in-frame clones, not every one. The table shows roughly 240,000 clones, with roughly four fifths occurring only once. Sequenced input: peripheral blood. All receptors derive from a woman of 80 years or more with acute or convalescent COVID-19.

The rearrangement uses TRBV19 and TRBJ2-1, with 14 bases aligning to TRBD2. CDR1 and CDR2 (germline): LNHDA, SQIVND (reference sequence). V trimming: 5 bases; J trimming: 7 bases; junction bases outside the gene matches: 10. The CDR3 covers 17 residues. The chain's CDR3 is CASSESGTSGRRNEQFF. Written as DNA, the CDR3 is TGTGCCAGTAGTGAATCCGGGACTAGCGGGAGAAGGAATGAGCAGTTCTTC.

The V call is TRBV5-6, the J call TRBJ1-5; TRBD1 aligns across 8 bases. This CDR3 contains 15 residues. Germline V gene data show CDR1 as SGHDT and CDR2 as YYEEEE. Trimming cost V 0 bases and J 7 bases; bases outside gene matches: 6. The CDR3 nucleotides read TGTGCCAGCAGCTTGGGGCAGGGGGCTCGCCAGCCCCAGCATTTT. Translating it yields CASSLGQGARQPQHF.

The chain's CDR3 is CASSEQGTGNTIYF. The DNA for the CDR3 is TGTGCCAGCAGTGAACAGGGGACTGGAAACACCATATATTTT. The chain links TRBV28 to TRBJ1-3; 7 nucleotides line up with TRBD1. The CDR3 is made up of 14 amino acids. From germline, CDR1 is MDHEN and CDR2 SYDVKM. Trimming at V came to 5 bases and at J to 2 bases, leaving 3 bases not matched to a gene.

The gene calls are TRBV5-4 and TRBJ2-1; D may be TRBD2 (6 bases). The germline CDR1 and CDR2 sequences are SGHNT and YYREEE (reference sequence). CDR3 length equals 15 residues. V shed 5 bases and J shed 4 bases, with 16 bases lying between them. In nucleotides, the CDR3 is TGTGCCAGCAGTCGCAGACTAGGGGAGTACAATGAGCAGTTCTTC. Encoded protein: CASSRRLGEYNEQFF.

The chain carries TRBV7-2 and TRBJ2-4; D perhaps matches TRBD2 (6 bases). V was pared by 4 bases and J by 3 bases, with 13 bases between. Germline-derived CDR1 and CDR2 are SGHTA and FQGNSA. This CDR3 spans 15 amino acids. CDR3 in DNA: TGTGCCAGCAGCTCACTACTAGCCGTCAAAAACATTCAGTACTTC. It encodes CASSSLLAVKNIQYF.

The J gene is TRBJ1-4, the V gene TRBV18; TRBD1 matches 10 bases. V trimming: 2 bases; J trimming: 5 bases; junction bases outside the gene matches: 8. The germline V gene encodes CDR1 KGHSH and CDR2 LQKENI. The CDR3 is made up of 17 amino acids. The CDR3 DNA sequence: TGTGCCAGCTCACCATCCCGAGGACAGGGGGGGAATGAAAAACTGTTTTTT. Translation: CASSPSRGQGGNEKLFF.

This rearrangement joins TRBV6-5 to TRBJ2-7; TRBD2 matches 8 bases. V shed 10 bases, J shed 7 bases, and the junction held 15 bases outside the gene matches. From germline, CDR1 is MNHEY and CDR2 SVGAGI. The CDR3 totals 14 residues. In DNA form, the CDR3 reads TGTGCCACCGAGATTGGATCGGGGGGGCGTGAGCAGTACTTC. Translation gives CATEIGSGGREQYF.

CDR3 sequence (DNA): TGTGCCAGCAGTCGGACAGGGGACCTTTACAATGAGCAGTTCTTC. Encoded protein: CASSRTGDLYNEQFF. The chain employs TRBV6-5 and TRBJ2-1; 9 bases agree with TRBD1. J gave up 4 bases and V 5 bases, and 6 bases lay outside the gene matches. The germline V gene encodes CDR1 MNHEY and CDR2 SVGAGI. The CDR3 length is 15 residues.

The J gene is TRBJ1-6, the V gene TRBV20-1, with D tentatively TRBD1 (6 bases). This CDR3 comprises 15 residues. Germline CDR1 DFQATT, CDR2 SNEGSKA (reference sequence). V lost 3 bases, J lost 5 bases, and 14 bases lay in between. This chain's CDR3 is CSASLIGGDNSPLHF. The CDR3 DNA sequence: TGCAGTGCTAGTCTGATAGGGGGGGATAATTCACCCCTCCACTTT.

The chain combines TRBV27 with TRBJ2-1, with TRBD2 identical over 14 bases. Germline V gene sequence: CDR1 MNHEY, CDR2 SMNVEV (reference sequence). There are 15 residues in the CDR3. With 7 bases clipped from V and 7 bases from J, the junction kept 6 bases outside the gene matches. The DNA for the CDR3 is TGTGCCAGCAAATCCGGACTAGCGGGAGGAAATGAGCAGTTCTTC. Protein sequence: CASKSGLAGGNEQFF.

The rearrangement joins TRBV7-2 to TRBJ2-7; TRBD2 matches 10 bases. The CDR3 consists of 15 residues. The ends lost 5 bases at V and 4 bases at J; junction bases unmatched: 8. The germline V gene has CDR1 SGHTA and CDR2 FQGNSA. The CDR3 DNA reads TGTGCCAGCAGCCCAAGAGCGGGGGGGTTTTACGAGCAGTACTTC. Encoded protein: CASSPRAGGFYEQYF.

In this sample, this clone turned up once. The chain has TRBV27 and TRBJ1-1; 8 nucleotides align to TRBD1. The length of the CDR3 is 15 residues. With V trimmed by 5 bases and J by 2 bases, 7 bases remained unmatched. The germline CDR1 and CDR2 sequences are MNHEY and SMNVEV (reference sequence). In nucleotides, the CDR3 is TGTGCCAGCAGTCGACAGGGGACTGGCAACACTGAAGCTTTCTTT. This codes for CASSRQGTGNTEAFF.

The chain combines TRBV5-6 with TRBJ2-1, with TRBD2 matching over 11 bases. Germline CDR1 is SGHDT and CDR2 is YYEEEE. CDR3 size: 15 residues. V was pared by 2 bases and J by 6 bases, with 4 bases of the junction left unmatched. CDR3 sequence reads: CASSFRTSGSNEQFF. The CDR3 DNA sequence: TGTGCCAGCAGCTTTCGTACTAGCGGGAGCAATGAGCAGTTCTTC.

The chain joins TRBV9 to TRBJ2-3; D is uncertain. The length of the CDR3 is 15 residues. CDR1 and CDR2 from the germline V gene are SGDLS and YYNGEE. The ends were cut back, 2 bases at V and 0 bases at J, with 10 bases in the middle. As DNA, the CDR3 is TGTGCCAGCAGCGTTGGTCGAGCTAGCACAGATACGCAGTATTTT. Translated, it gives CASSVGRASTDTQYF.

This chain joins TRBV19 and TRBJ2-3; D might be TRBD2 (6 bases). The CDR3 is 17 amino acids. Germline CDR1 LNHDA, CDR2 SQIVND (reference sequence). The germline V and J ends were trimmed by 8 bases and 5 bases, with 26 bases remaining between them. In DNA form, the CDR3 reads TGTGCCAGTCAAGACGGGGGATCTACCTTCGGTATAGATACGCAGTATTTT. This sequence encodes CASQDGGSTFGIDTQYF.

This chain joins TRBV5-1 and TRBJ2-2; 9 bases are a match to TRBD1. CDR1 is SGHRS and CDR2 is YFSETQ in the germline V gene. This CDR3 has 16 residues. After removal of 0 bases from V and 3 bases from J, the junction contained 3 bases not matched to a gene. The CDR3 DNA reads TGCGCCAGCAGCTTGGGAACAGGGGGCGACACCGGGGAGCTGTTTTTT. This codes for CASSLGTGGDTGELFF.

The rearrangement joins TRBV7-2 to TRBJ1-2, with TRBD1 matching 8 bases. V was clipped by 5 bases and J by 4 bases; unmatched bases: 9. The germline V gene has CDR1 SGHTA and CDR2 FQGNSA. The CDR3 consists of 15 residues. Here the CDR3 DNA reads TGTGCCAGCAGCGAGGGGACAGGCGACTCCTATGGCTACACCTTC. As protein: CASSEGTGDSYGYTF.

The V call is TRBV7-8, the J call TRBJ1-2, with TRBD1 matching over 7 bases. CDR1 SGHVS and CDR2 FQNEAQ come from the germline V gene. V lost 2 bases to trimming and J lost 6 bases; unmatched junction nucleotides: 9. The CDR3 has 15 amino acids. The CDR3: CASSLTWDSVDGYTF. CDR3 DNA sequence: TGTGCCAGCAGCTTAACGTGGGACAGTGTGGATGGCTACACCTTC.

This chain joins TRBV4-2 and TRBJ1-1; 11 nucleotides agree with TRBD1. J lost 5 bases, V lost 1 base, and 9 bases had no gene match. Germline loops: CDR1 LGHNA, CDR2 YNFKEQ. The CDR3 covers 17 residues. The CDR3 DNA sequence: TGTGCCAGCAGCCAAGGTTTAGGACAGGGGGCTGTTACTGAAGCTTTCTTT. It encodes CASSQGLGQGAVTEAFF.

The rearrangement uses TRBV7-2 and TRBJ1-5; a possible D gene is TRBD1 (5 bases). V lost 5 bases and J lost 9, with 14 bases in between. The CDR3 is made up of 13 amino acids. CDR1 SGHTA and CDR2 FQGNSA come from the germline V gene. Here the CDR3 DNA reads TGTGCCAGCAGCGCAGCCGCGGGGGGGCCCCAGCATTTT. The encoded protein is CASSAAAGGPQHF. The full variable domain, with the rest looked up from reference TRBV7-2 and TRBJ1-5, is GAGVSQSPSNKVTEKGKDVELRCDPISGHTALYWYRQSLGQGLEFLIYFQGNSAPDKSGLPSDRFSAERTGGSVSTLTIQRTQQEDSAVYLCASSAAAGGPQHFGDGTRLSIL.

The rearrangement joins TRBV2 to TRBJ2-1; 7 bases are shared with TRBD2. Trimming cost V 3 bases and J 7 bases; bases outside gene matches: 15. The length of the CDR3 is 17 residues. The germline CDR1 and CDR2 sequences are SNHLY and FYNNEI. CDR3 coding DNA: TGTGCCAGCAGTGAGTCTACTTGGGGTGACGGGGGGAATGAGCAGTTCTTC. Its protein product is CASSESTWGDGGNEQFF. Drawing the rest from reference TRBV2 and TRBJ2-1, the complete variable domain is EPEVTQTPSHQVTQMGQEVILRCVPISNHLYFYWYRQILGQKVEFLVSFYNNEISEKSEIFDDQFSVERPDGSNFTLKIRSTKLEDSAMYFCASSESTWGDGGNEQFFGPGTRLTVL.

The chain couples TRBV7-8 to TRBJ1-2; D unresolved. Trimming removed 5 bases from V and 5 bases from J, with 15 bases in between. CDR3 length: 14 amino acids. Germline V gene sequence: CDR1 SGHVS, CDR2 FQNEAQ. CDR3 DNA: TGTGCCAGCAGCCCCTCTAGAGCCCCTTATGGCTACACCTTC. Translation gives CASSPSRAPYGYTF.

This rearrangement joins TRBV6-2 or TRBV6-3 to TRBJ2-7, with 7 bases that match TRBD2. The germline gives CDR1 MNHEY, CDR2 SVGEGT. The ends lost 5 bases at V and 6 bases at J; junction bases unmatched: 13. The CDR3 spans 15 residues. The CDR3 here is CASSTAGKRGREQYF. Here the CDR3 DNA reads TGTGCCAGCAGTACCGCGGGGAAGCGGGGACGCGAGCAGTACTTC.

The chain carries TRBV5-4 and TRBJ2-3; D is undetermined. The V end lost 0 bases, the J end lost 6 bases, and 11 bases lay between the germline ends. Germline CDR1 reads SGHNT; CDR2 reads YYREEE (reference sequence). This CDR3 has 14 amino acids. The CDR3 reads CASSLGSQVDTQYF. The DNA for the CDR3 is TGTGCCAGCAGCTTGGGCAGTCAGGTGGATACGCAGTATTTT.

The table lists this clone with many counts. CDR3 bases: TGTGCCAGCAGTGAAACTACAGGGGGCCACTATGGCTACACCTTC. Protein: CASSETTGGHYGYTF. The chain is built from TRBV6-1 and TRBJ1-2, with 9 bases identical to TRBD1. From germline, CDR1 is MNHNS and CDR2 SASEGT. Losses at the gene ends were 2 bases for V and 3 bases for J; bases not matched to a gene: 4. The CDR3 has 15 amino acids.

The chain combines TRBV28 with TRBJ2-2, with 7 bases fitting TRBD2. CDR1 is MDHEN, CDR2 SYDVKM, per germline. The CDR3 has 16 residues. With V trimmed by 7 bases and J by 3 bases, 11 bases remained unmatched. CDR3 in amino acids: CASKSGNSGYTGELFF. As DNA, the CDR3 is TGTGCCAGCAAATCAGGAAATAGCGGGTACACCGGGGAGCTGTTTTTT.

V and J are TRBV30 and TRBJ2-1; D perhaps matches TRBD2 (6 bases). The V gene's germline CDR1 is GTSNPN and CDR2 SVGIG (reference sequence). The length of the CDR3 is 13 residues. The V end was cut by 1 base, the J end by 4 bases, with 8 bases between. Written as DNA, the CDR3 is TGTGCCTGGAGTGCCCTAGCGTACAATGAGCAGTTCTTC. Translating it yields CAWSALAYNEQFF.

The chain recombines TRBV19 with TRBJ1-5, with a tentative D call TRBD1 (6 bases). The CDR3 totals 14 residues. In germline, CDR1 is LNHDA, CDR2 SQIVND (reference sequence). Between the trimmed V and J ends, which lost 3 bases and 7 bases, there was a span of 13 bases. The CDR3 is CASSIKTGGQPQHF. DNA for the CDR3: TGTGCCAGTAGTATTAAGACAGGCGGGCAGCCCCAGCATTTT.

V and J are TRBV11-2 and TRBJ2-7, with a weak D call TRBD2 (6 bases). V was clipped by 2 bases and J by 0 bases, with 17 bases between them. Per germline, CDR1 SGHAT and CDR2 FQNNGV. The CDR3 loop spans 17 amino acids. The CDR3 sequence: CASSLSVGRGDSYEQYF. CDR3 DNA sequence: TGTGCCAGCAGCTTAAGTGTAGGGCGGGGCGACTCCTACGAGCAGTACTTC.

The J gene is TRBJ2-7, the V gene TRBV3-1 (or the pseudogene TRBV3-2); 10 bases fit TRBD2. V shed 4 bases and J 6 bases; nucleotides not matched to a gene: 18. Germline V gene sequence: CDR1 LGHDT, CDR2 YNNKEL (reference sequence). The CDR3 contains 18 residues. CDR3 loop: CASSLSIGPSGSYSEQYF. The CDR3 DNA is TGTGCCAGCAGCCTATCAATTGGGCCTAGCGGGAGTTATTCCGAGCAGTACTTC.

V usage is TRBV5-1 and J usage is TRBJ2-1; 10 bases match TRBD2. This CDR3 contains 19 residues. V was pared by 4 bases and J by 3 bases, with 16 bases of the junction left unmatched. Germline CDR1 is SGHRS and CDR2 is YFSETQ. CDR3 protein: CASSPQRGASGGSYNEQFF. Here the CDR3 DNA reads TGCGCCAGCAGCCCGCAACGGGGGGCTAGCGGGGGTAGCTACAATGAGCAGTTCTTC.

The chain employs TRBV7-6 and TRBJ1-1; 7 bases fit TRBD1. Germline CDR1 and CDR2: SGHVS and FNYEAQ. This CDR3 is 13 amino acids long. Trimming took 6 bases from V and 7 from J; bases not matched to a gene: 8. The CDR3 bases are TGTGCCAGCAGTCGAGACAGGGCGTATGAAGCTTTCTTT. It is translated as CASSRDRAYEAFF. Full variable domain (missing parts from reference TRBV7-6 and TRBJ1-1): GAGVSQSPRYKVTKRGQDVALRCDPISGHVSLYWYRQALGQGPEFLTYFNYEAQQDKSGLPNDRFSAERPEGSISTLTIQRTEQRDSAMYRCASSRDRAYEAFFGQGTRLTVV.